This entry concerns a single T cell receptor (beta chain). The target antigen is unknown. The repertoire was sequenced with immunoSEQ multiplex PCR; TCRdb's copy has only in-frame clones and lacks some. The sample has 130,000 or so clones, approximately 80% seen once. The CDR3 is made up of 15 amino acids. V lost 6 bases to trimming and J lost 0 bases, with 15 bases between them. The V gene's germline CDR1 is SGHAT and CDR2 FQNNGV. The data are from a study of cytotoxic CD8 clonotypes in ibrutinib-treated CLL. Study-wide results and caveats: Baseline values of clonality outstripped age-matched healthy donors and followed circulating CD8+ T-cell counts. Clonality, elevated at ibrutinib response, dropped back toward baseline at progression. Public clonotypes were uncommon and contracted or stayed stable on treatment.

Extraction of around 1.9 micrograms of genomic DNA from cryopreserved PBMCs supplied material for TCR beta libraries. This chain uses TRBV11-2 with TRBJ2-7, with D possibly TRBD1 on 6 matching bases. The input for sequencing was PBMCs, taken after 12 months of ibrutinib treatment. The sequence came from a human donor with chronic lymphocytic leukemia. The CDR3 loop reads CASSYAGTSSYEQYF. The CDR3 DNA is TGTGCCAGCAGTTACGCCGGGACAAGCTCCTACGAGCAGTACTTC.